This entry concerns a single T cell receptor beta chain. What it recognizes is unknown. Generated by immunoSEQ multiplex PCR, the TCRdb table keeps only in-frame clones and is missing some. Among 60,000 to 70,000 clones, about four fifths were seen once, and the ten largest hold 3.8%. This sample is drawn from a study of a mutant IDH1 vaccine in newly diagnosed glioma. As for the study in general: Before enrollment, patients got radiotherapy alone, temozolomide alone, or mostly the combination.

With 6 bases removed from V and 6 bases from J, the gap between germline ends came to 14 bases. This CDR3 spans 14 amino acids. Germline V CDR1 and CDR2: WNHNN, SYGVQD (reference sequence). Time point denoted: week 47, end of study. Doses of 300 ug of mutant IDH1 20-mer peptide were given with topical imiquimod. The chain is built from TRBV10-1 and TRBJ2-2; no reliable D call. This receptor was taken from a man aged 25 to 40 with glioma. Sequencing used PBMCs, obtained from a glioma patient whose treatment included an IDH1 peptide vaccine. The CDR3, as DNA: TGCGCCAGCAGAATGCGAATGGGCGCCGGGGAGCTGTTTTTT. This codes for CASRMRMGAGELFF.